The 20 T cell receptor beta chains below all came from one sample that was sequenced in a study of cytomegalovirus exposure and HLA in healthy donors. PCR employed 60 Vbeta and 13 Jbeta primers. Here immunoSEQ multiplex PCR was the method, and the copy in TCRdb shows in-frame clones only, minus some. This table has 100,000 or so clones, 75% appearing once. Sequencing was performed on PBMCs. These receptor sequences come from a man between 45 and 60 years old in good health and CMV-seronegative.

The CDR3 is CASSYSADKRGYTF. CDR3 DNA sequence: TGTGCCAGCAGTTACTCCGCGGACAAGAGGGGCTACACCTTC. The chain combines TRBV6-6 with TRBJ1-2, with a weak D call TRBD1 (5 bases). V dropped 0 bases and J dropped 8 bases, with 13 bases sitting between them. This CDR3 has 14 amino acids. CDR1 MNHNY and CDR2 SVGAGI come from the germline V gene (reference sequence).

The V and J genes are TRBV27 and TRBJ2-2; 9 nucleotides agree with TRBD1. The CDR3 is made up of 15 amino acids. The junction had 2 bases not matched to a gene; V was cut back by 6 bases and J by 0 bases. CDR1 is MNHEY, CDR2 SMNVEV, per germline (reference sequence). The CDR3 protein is CASSRDRANTGELFF. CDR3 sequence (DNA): TGTGCCAGCAGCAGGGACAGGGCGAACACCGGGGAGCTGTTTTTT.

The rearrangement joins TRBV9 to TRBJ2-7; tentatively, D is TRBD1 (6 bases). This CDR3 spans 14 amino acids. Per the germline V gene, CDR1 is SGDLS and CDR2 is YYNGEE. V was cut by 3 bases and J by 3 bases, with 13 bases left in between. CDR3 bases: TGTGCCAGCAGCGAACGGGACACCGTCTACGAGCAGTACTTC. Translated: CASSERDTVYEQYF.

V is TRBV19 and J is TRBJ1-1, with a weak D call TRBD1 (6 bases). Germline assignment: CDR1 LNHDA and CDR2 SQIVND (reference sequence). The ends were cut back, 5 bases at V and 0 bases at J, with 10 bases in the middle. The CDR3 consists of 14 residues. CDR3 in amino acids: CASSAGAMNTEAFF. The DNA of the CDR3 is TGTGCCAGTAGTGCAGGGGCGATGAACACTGAAGCTTTCTTT.

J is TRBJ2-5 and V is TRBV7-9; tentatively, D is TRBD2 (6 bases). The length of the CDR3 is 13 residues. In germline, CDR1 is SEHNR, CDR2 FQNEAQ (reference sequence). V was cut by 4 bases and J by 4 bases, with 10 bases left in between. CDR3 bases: TGTGCCAGCAGCTGGAGGGCTTTAGAGACCCAGTACTTC. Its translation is CASSWRALETQYF.

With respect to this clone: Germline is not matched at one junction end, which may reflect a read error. The CDR3 DNA reads as TGCGCCAGCGGCTTGGCCCAGGGAGGTGAAAAACTGTTTTTT. Translated: CASGLAQGGEKLFF. The V and J genes are TRBV5-1 and TRBJ1-4, with D tentatively TRBD1 (5 bases). CDR1 is SGHRS and CDR2 is YFSETQ in the germline V gene. There are 14 residues in the CDR3.

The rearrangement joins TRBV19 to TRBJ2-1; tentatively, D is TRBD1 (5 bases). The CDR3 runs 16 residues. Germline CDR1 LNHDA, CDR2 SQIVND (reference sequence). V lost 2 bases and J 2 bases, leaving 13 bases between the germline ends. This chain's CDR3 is CASSISGAPPYNEQFF. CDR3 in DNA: TGTGCCAGTAGTATATCTGGGGCACCTCCCTACAATGAGCAGTTCTTC.

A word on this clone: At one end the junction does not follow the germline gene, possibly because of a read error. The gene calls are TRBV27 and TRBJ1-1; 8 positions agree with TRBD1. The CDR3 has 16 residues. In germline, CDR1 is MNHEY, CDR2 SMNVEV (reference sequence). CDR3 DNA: TGTGTCAGCAGTTCGGACAGGGATGGGAGGAACACTGAAGCTTTCTTT. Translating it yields CVSSSDRDGRNTEAFF.

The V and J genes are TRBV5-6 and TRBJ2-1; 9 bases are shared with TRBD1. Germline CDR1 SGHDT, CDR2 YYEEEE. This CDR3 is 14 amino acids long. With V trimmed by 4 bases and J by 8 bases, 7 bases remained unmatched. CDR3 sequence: CASSADRGIDEQFF. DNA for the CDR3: TGTGCCAGCAGCGCGGACAGGGGCATCGATGAGCAGTTCTTC. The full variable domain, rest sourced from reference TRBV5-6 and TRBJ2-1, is DAGVTQSPTHLIKTRGQQVTLRCSPKSGHDTVSWYQQALGQGPQFIFQYYEEEERQRGNFPDRFSGHQFPNYSSELNVNALLLGDSALYLCASSADRGIDEQFFGPGTRLTVL.

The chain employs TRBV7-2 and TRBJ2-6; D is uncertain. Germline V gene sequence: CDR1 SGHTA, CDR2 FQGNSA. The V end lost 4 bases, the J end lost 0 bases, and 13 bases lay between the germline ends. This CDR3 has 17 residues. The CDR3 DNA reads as TGTGCCAGCAGCTACAACCCAGGCGTCTCTGGGGCCAACGTCCTGACTTTC. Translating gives CASSYNPGVSGANVLTF.

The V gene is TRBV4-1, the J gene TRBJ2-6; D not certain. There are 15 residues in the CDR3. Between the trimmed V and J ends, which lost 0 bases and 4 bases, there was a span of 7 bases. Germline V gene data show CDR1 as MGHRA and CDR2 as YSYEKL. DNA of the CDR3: TGCGCCAGCAGCCAAGAGCTCCGGGGGGCCAACGTCCTGACTTTC. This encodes CASSQELRGANVLTF.

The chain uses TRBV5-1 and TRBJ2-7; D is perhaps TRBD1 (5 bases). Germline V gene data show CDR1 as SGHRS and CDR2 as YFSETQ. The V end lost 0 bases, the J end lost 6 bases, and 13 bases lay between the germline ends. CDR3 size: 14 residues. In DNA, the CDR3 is TGCGCCAGCAGCTTGGAGAGCAGGGTTAGCGAGCAGTACTTC. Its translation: CASSLESRVSEQYF.

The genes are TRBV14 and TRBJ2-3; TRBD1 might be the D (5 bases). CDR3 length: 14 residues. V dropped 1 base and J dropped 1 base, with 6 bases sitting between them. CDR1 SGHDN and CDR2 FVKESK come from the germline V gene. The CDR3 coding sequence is TGTGCCAGCAGCCAAGGACAGCGCACAGATACGCAGTATTTT. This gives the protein CASSQGQRTDTQYF.

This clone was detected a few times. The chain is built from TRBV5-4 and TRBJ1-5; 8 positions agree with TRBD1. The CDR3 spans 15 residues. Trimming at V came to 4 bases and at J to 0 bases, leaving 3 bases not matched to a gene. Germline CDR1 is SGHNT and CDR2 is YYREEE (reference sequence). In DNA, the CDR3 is TGTGCCAGCAGCGTAGGACAGGGTAGCAATCAGCCCCAGCATTTT. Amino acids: CASSVGQGSNQPQHF. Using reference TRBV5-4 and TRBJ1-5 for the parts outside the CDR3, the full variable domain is ETGVTQSPTHLIKTRGQQVTLRCSSQSGHNTVSWYQQALGQGPQFIFQYYREEENGRGNFPPRFSGLQFPNYSSELNVNALELDDSALYLCASSVGQGSNQPQHFGDGTRLSIL.

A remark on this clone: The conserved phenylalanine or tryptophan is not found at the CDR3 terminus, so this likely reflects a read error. The CDR3 loop is CASSLEPGEAFS. The CDR3, as DNA: TGTGCCAGCAGCTTGGAACCGGGAGAAGCTTTCTCT. The chain uses TRBV11-1 and TRBJ1-1; no definite D call. V lost 3 bases, J lost 8 bases, and 10 bases lay in between. This CDR3 comprises 12 residues. CDR1 is SGHAT, CDR2 FQDESV, per germline (reference sequence).

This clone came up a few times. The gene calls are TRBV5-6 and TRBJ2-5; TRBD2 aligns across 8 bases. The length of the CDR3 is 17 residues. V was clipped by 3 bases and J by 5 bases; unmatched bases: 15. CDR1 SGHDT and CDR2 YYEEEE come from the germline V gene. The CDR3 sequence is CASSSAAKRGNRETQYF. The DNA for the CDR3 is TGTGCCAGCAGCTCGGCGGCCAAGCGGGGGAACCGGGAGACCCAGTACTTC. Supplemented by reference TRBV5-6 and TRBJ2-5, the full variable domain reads DAGVTQSPTHLIKTRGQQVTLRCSPKSGHDTVSWYQQALGQGPQFIFQYYEEEERQRGNFPDRFSGHQFPNYSSELNVNALLLGDSALYLCASSSAAKRGNRETQYFGPGTRLLVL.

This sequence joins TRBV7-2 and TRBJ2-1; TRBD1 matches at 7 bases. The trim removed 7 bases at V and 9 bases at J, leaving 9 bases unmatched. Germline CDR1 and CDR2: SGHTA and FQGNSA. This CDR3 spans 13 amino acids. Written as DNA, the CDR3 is TGTGCCAGCACAGGGACAGTGCTGGGTGAGCAGTTCTTC. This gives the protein CASTGTVLGEQFF. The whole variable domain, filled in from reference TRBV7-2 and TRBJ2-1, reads GAGVSQSPSNKVTEKGKDVELRCDPISGHTALYWYRQSLGQGLEFLIYFQGNSAPDKSGLPSDRFSAERTGGSVSTLTIQRTQQEDSAVYLCASTGTVLGEQFFGPGTRLTVL.

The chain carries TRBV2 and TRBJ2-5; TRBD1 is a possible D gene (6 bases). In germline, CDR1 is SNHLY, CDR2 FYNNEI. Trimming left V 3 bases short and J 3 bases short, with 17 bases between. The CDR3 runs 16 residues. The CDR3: CASSDAVRGGEETQYF. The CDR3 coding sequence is TGTGCCAGCAGTGACGCAGTCAGGGGTGGGGAAGAGACCCAGTACTTC.

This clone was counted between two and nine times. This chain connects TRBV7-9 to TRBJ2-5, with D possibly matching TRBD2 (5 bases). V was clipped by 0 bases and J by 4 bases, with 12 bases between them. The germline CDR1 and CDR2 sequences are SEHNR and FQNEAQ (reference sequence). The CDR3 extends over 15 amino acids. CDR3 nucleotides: TGTGCCAGCAGCTTAGCGCGGCTAGCTTTAGAGACCCAGTACTTC. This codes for CASSLARLALETQYF.

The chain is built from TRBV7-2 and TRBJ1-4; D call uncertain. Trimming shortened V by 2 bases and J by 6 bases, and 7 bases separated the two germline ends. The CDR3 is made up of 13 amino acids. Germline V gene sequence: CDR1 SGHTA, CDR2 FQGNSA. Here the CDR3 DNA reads TGTGCCAGCAGCTTACGGGTTTATGAAAAACTGTTTTTT. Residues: CASSLRVYEKLFF.